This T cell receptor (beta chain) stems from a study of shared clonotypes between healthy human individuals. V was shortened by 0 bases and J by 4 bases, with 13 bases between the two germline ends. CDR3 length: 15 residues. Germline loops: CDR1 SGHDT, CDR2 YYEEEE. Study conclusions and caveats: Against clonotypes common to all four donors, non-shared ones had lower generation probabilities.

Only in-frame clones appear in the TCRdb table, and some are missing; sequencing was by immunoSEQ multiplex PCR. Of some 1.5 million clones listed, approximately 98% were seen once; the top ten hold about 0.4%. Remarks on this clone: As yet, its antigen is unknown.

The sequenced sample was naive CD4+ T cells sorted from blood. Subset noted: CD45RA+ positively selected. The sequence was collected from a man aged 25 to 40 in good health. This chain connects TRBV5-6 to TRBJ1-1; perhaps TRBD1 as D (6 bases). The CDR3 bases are TGTGCCAGCAGCTTGGCCCTTGGAGGGGGCACTGAAGCTTTCTTT. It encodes CASSLALGGGTEAFF.